This section outlines one T cell receptor beta chain sequence together with its context. Its antigen target is currently unknown. No quality values exist for individual bases; no much larger clone is one base distant. These data are taken from a study of somatic mutations in cytotoxic T cells in rheumatoid arthritis (dated 2017 in TCRdb). In terms of the full investigation: Some V beta antibody-stained T-cell populations were flow-sorted on a FACSAria II or Sony SH800 at nearly 100% purity, and sorted V beta1+ cells also underwent TCRB sequencing. TCRB deep sequencing covered roughly 60 patients with rheumatoid arthritis along with approximately 20 healthy controls. The study asked whether expanded CD8+ T-cell clones in newly diagnosed, untreated rheumatoid arthritis carry somatic mutations, and used TCRB deep sequencing to characterize clonality. Patients and controls did not essentially differ in median age, which was nearly identical between the groups.

On the study overall, not on this receptor specifically: CD8+ clonality increased with age in patients (Spearman r of about 0.45) but not in healthy controls. The largest CD8+ clone made up more than 20% of CD8+ cells in about an eighth of the roughly 60 patients, and blood and synovial fluid shared several identical CD8+ TCRB sequences. The antigen targets of the expanded CD8+ clones were unknown, and absence from virus-specific databases did not rule out viral specificity. There was no significant difference in CD8+ T-cell clonality between rheumatoid arthritis patients and age-matched healthy controls. The slight underrepresentation of TRBV07 in patients was not corrected for multiple comparisons.

For CDR1 and CDR2, the germline V gene lists SGHVS and FNYEAQ. The germline V end is reduced by 4 bases and the J end by 4 bases; junction bases left unmatched: 10. The CDR3 contains 16 residues, cysteine and phenylalanine counted. Just the 48-base CDR3 DNA is kept, in frame starting at base 1. Sequencing of TCRB CDR3 was done on genomic DNA with the immunoSEQ assay. The authors' pipeline ran thus. The analyses included only productive TCRB rearrangements. Clonality was expressed as a Shannon entropy-based productive clonality index, with each clone defined by a unique TCRB CDR3 sequence. The template counts of each clone relative to the total templates per sample were used to calculate repertoire overlap between two samples. A correlation with a Spearman r of 0.61 was found between V-gene usage by flow cytometry and V-gene usage by TCRB sequencing. The table was pulled from immuneACCESS by TCRdb, which kept in-frame rearrangements only. Such tables lose some clones; where checked, under half of the loss comes from unresolved V genes, and the rest has no known cause. V and J calls plus clone size are reproduced from that table; the DNA served to infer D and trimming. The sample profile shows roughly 20,000 clones; 74% of them were found once. The ten largest clones represent approximately 5.3% of the sample.

With a median age of approximately 56 years (range 21-70) and around 51% female, the healthy controls consisted of 20 blood donors whose buffy coats were used. CD4+ and CD8+ cells were isolated by positive magnetic bead selection on an AutoMACS, and purity was checked by flow cytometry. Peripheral blood mononuclear cells were obtained using density gradient separation with Ficoll-Paque PLUS. DNA was extracted from CD4-enriched, CD8-enriched or PBMC samples with Nucleospin Tissue or Tissue XS kits and quantified with a Qubit 2.0 fluorometer. This TCR was recovered from a man between 60 and 75 years old in good health. The sample comprised CD8+ T cells sorted from blood. The sequence joins TRBV7-6 to TRBJ1-5, with 7 bases aligning to TRBD1. CDR3 region: CASSSVEGASNQPQHF. At the DNA level, the sequence is TGTGCCAGCAGCTCCGTTGAGGGGGCATCAAATCAGCCCCAGCATTTT.